The rows below give T cell receptor beta chains drawn from one sample of a study of cytomegalovirus exposure and HLA in healthy donors. Profiled with immunoSEQ multiplex PCR; TCRdb holds only in-frame clones, not every one. Among roughly 200,000 clones listed, more than 65% were seen once. Material: PBMCs. These receptors were collected from a woman in her 30s in good health and CMV-seronegative. The CDR3 runs from the conserved cysteine through the conserved F or W. Clone sizes are given selectively: once, few, many, or a class where the clone is expanded.

V	size	J	CDR3
TRBV4-3	few	TRBJ2-3	CASSPLAGSTDTQYF
TRBV5-4	-	TRBJ2-7	CASSLEGYEQYF
TRBV5-1	-	TRBJ2-1	CASSPFSGGAYNEQFF
TRBV6-5	-	TRBJ1-5	CASSPRVPNQPQHF
TRBV6-1	-	TRBJ2-7	CASSEPDRAHEQYF
TRBV19	few	TRBJ2-5	CASSIDRTGVAETQYF
TRBV2	once	TRBJ1-4	CASSAQGLGEKLFF
TRBV6-1	few	TRBJ2-5	CASSESRVGKPETQYF
TRBV6-6	-	TRBJ2-7	CASRRDRTPYEQYF
TRBV4-1	-	TRBJ2-3	CASSLRGSSTDTQYF
TRBV6-5	-	TRBJ1-6	CASSPAGGPNSPLHF